A selection of T cell receptor beta chains follows, all from one sample in a study of early T cells in non-severe SARS-CoV-2 infection. TCRdb used MiXCR to reprocess the 5' RACE reads, holding one entry per CDR3 protein. The sample yields about 76,000 distinct CDR3 sequences, about 14% seen once. The specimen sequenced was whole blood. The source is an adult who was a healthcare worker with PCR-confirmed SARS-CoV-2 infection or an uninfected control (not recorded which). CDR3s include the opening cysteine and the closing phenylalanine or tryptophan. The D gene is left open where the match is weak. Size values are once, few and many counts, or a class for expanded clones, and some rows have none.

cdr3_nt	cdr3_aa	v_call	j_call	clone_size	d_call
TGTGCCAGCAGATTGGACAGGGGGCGCACTGAAGCTTTCTTT	CASRLDRGRTEAFF	TRBV2	TRBJ1-1	.	TRBD1
TGTGCCAGCAGCTTAGACACCACTGAAGCTTTCTTT	CASSLDTTEAFF	TRBV7-2	TRBJ1-1	.	.
TGTGCCAGCATCCCGACAGGGGGCGCATACTACGAGCAGTACTTC	CASIPTGGAYYEQYF	TRBV7-9	TRBJ2-7	many	TRBD1
TGTGCCAGCAGTAAGACAGAGCGGGTCGGCTACGAGCAGTACTTC	CASSKTERVGYEQYF	TRBV9	TRBJ2-7	many	.
TGTGCCAGCAGAGGTGGGGCCAACGTCCTGACTTTC	CASRGGANVLTF	TRBV7-2	TRBJ2-6	.	.
TGCAGCGCCGCGGGGACAGCTAGCACAGATACGCAGTATTTT	CSAAGTASTDTQYF	TRBV29-1	TRBJ2-3	few	.
TGCAGCGCCCGGAGGGACACCGGGGAGCTGTTTTTT	CSARRDTGELFF	TRBV29-1	TRBJ2-2	many	.
TGTGCCAGCAGCCCCGGGGGGGCCGCAGATACGCAGTATTTT	CASSPGGAADTQYF	TRBV7-9	TRBJ2-3	.	TRBD2
TGCGCCAGCAGCTTCGGGACAGGGCTACAATCGGGCTACACCTTC	CASSFGTGLQSGYTF	TRBV5-1	TRBJ1-2	few	TRBD1
TGTGCCAGCAGCTCAGACAAGAACACTGAAGCTTTCTTT	CASSSDKNTEAFF	TRBV7-2	TRBJ1-1	.	.
TGTGCCAGCAGTTACTCGAAGGGGGGGCTGAGTTCACCCCTCCACTTT	CASSYSKGGLSSPLHF	TRBV6-6	TRBJ1-6	.	.
TGCAGTGCTAGCAGGACCCCGCTCGGGTTTGCCAAAAACATTCAGTACTTC	CSASRTPLGFAKNIQYF	TRBV20-1	TRBJ2-4	.	.
TGTGCCAGCAGTTTCGGGACTAGCGGGACTAGTGAGCAGTTCTTC	CASSFGTSGTSEQFF	TRBV12-3/TRBV12-4	TRBJ2-1	few	TRBD2
TGCAGCGTGATGGGGGGGAGCTCTGGAAACACCATATATTTT	CSVMGGSSGNTIYF	TRBV29-1	TRBJ1-3	many	.
TGTGCCAGCAGCTGGGACAGCCATACCGCAGATACGCAGTATTTT	CASSWDSHTADTQYF	TRBV7-6	TRBJ2-3	.	TRBD1
TGTGCCAGCAGCAAGGTAGGACAGGCCTCCTACGAGCAGTACTTC	CASSKVGQASYEQYF	TRBV21-1	TRBJ2-7	many	.
TGTGCCAGCAGCTTACCTGGGGCCAACGTCCTGACTTTC	CASSLPGANVLTF	TRBV7-3	TRBJ2-6	few	.
TGCGCCAGCAGCTCGGCCCCGGGAGGCTCAGAGACCCAGTACTTC	CASSSAPGGSETQYF	TRBV5-1	TRBJ2-5	.	TRBD2
TGCGCCAGCAGCTTCCGGTCGACACTCGAAGGGATGTACGAGCAGTACTTC	CASSFRSTLEGMYEQYF	TRBV5-1	TRBJ2-7	.	.
TGCAGCGTTGAAGTCCTGGGGGGAGATACGCAGTATTTT	CSVEVLGGDTQYF	TRBV29-1	TRBJ2-3	.	.
TGCAGCGCTCGACCGAGTATGAACACTGAAGCTTTCTTT	CSARPSMNTEAFF	TRBV29-1	TRBJ1-1	.	.
TGCGCCAGCAGCCTCCCATCCCCGGACAACTCCTACGAGCAGTACTTC	CASSLPSPDNSYEQYF	TRBV5-1	TRBJ2-7	many	.
TGCAGCGTGGGGGGCAAGAACACTGAAGCTTTCTTT	CSVGGKNTEAFF	TRBV29-1	TRBJ1-1	few	.
TGTGCCAGCAGTTTCTTCGGGACAGGGGGCTACGAGCAGTACTTC	CASSFFGTGGYEQYF	TRBV6-5	TRBJ2-7	.	TRBD1
TGCAGTGCTAGAGGTGCTAGCGGTAACTCCAAAAACATTCAGTACTTC	CSARGASGNSKNIQYF	TRBV20-1	TRBJ2-4	few	TRBD2
TGTGCCAGCAGCTCCTGGTCCAGCTCCTACGAGCAGTACTTC	CASSSWSSSYEQYF	TRBV7-2	TRBJ2-7	.	.
TGTGCCAGCAGTGCTACTAGCGGGGCCGAGCAGTACTTC	CASSATSGAEQYF	TRBV28	TRBJ2-7	many	TRBD2
TGTGCCAGCAGCCAAGATTGGGGGCAGGGGATTCAGCCCCAGCATTTT	CASSQDWGQGIQPQHF	TRBV4-2	TRBJ1-5	few	.
TGTGCCAGCAGGGGCATAGACCCCGAAGCTTTCTTT	CASRGIDPEAFF	TRBV6-5	TRBJ1-1	.	.
TGTGCCACCAGCAGTGATCGGTCCCGTGAAGCTTTCTTT	CATSSDRSREAFF	TRBV15	TRBJ1-1	.	.
TGTGCCAGCAGTCCACAAGCCGCGGAGCAGTTCTTC	CASSPQAAEQFF	TRBV12-3/TRBV12-4	TRBJ2-1	medium-sized	.
TGTGCCAGTAGTATAGACCGATATGGCTACACCTTC	CASSIDRYGYTF	TRBV19	TRBJ1-2	few	.
TGCGCCAGCAGCCCCGACGGGTCCCTCACAGATACGCAGTATTTT	CASSPDGSLTDTQYF	TRBV4-1	TRBJ2-3	few	.
TGTGCCAGCAGGCCGACAGGGGCCAATTCACCCCTCCACTTT	CASRPTGANSPLHF	TRBV7-9	TRBJ1-6	few	TRBD1
TGTGCCAGCACCCGGGGGAGCGGGAGGCCCGAGGGCAAAAACATTCAGTACTTC	CASTRGSGRPEGKNIQYF	TRBV6-1	TRBJ2-4	few	TRBD2
TGTGCCAGCAGTTTTGTGGGTTCACCCCTCCACTTT	CASSFVGSPLHF	TRBV28	TRBJ1-6	.	.
TGTGCCAGCAGCCCCGTAGGGACTCAGCCCCAGCATTTT	CASSPVGTQPQHF	TRBV7-2	TRBJ1-5	many	.
TGTGCCAGCAGCAAATCCGGGACAGTGATCACCGGGGAGCTGTTTTTT	CASSKSGTVITGELFF	TRBV12-3/TRBV12-4	TRBJ2-2	.	TRBD1
TGTGCCAGCAGTACTCGGACCAGACTTAGCACAGATACGCAGTATTTT	CASSTRTRLSTDTQYF	TRBV6-1	TRBJ2-3	many	.
TGTGCCAGCAGCGTAGGTCCAGGGCGAGAGCAGTACTTC	CASSVGPGREQYF	TRBV9	TRBJ2-7	.	.
TGTGCCAGCAGGGGGACTAGCGGCTACAATGAGCAGTTCTTC	CASRGTSGYNEQFF	TRBV2	TRBJ2-1	.	TRBD2
TGCAGTGCTATGGTCGCGGGGCGCACAGATACGCAGTATTTT	CSAMVAGRTDTQYF	TRBV20-1	TRBJ2-3	.	.
TGTGCCACCAGTCGCCCGGACGGATTTGGCACAGATACGCAGTATTTT	CATSRPDGFGTDTQYF	TRBV24-1	TRBJ2-3	many	.
TGTGCCAGCAGTGTTAACCTAGCGGGAACAGATACGCAGTATTTT	CASSVNLAGTDTQYF	TRBV6-4	TRBJ2-3	many	TRBD2
TGTGCCAGCAGTGGGTCAGGGGGCAGCTATGGCTACACCTTC	CASSGSGGSYGYTF	TRBV6-1	TRBJ1-2	.	TRBD1
TGCAGCGTAAGGACCAACAATGAGCAGTTCTTC	CSVRTNNEQFF	TRBV29-1	TRBJ2-1	few	.
TGTGCCAGCACCGCTCTCTCCTATAATTCACCCCTCCACTTT	CASTALSYNSPLHF	TRBV6-6	TRBJ1-6	medium-sized	.
TGCGCCAGCAGCTTGGATGTCGGGGGCCCTTACAATGAGCAGTTCTTC	CASSLDVGGPYNEQFF	TRBV5-1	TRBJ2-1	few	.
TGTGCCAGCTCACCACCTCAGGACAGGATACGTAGTAATTCTGGAAACACCATATATTTT	CASSPPQDRIRSNSGNTIYF	TRBV18	TRBJ1-3	.	TRBD1
TGTGCCAGCAGGACAGGGCGCGGAGGAGAAAAACTGTTTTTT	CASRTGRGGEKLFF	TRBV14	TRBJ1-4	.	TRBD1
TGTGCCAGCAGCTTACGCCAGGGCACTGAAGCTTTCTTT	CASSLRQGTEAFF	TRBV7-6	TRBJ1-1	.	.
TGTGCCAGCAGTTCCCACCGGGCCCAGTTCTACGAGCAGTACTTC	CASSSHRAQFYEQYF	TRBV12-3/TRBV12-4	TRBJ2-7	few	.
TGCGCCAGCAGCCAAGATCTTCGGTCCAATCAGCCCCAGCATTTT	CASSQDLRSNQPQHF	TRBV4-1	TRBJ1-5	few	.
TGTGCCAGCACTGCACGAAGAGAAGCCAAAAACATTCAGTACTTC	CASTARREAKNIQYF	TRBV6-1	TRBJ2-4	few	.
TGTGCCAGCAGCCTGGGGGGGCCTTCGGAGACAGATACGCAGTATTTT	CASSLGGPSETDTQYF	TRBV3-1	TRBJ2-3	.	.
TGTGCCAGCAGCTTAACAGGGTACAATGAGCAGTTCTTC	CASSLTGYNEQFF	TRBV7-3	TRBJ2-1	medium-sized	.
TGTGCCAGCAGTTATCAGTCCTCTGGGGCCAACGTCCTGACTTTC	CASSYQSSGANVLTF	TRBV6-6	TRBJ2-6	.	.
TGTGCCAGCAGCTTAGGTACAGGGGCCCTTGTTGGCTACACCTTC	CASSLGTGALVGYTF	TRBV7-2	TRBJ1-2	.	TRBD1